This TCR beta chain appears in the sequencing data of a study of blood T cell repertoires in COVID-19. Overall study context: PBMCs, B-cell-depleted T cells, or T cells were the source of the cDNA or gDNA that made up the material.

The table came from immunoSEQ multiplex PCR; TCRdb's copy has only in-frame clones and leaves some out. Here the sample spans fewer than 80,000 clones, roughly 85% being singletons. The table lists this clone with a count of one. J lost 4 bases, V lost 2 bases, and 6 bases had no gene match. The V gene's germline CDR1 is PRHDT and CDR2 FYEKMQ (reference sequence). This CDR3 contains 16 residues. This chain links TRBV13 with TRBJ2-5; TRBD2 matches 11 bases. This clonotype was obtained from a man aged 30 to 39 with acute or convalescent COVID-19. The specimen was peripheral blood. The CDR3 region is CASSLLTSGSRETQYF. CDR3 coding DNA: TGTGCCAGCAGCTTACTAACTAGCGGGAGTAGAGAGACCCAGTACTTC. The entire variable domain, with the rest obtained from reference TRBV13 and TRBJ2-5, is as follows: AAGVIQSPRHLIKEKRETATLKCYPIPRHDTVYWYQQGPGQDPQFLISFYEKMQSDKGSIPDRFSAQQFSDYHSELNMSSLELGDSALYFCASSLLTSGSRETQYFGPGTRLLVL.